These 21 T cell receptor beta chains originate from one sample sequenced in a study of regulatory T cells in long-lasting Graves disease. To make TCR beta libraries, researchers used iRepertoire HTBI primers and Arm-PCR of CDR3 regions. TCRdb used MiXCR to reprocess the multiplex PCR reads, holding one entry per CDR3 protein. The sample records under 450,000 distinct CDR3 sequences, about 23% being singletons. Time point defined: persistent/refractory GD, antithyroid drugs over 5 years with positive TRAb. After RNA was extracted from PBMCs, the TCR library was made from it. The material sequenced was peripheral blood mononuclear cells (PBMCs), taken when the disease was refractory, from a patient treated with antithyroid drugs. These receptors all stem from a woman in her thirties or forties with Graves disease.

This clonotype was counted only a few times. This chain uses TRBV27 with TRBJ2-7; a weak D match, TRBD2 (6 bases). CDR1 is MNHEY and CDR2 is SMNVEV in the germline V gene (reference sequence). V lost 5 bases, J lost 2 bases, and 13 bases lay in between. The CDR3 runs 14 residues. CDR3 region: CASSPGLRAYEQYF. The CDR3 DNA is TGTGCCAGCAGTCCCGGACTAAGGGCCTACGAGCAGTACTTC.

This sequence joins TRBV3-1 and TRBJ1-2, with D maybe TRBD1 (6 bases). CDR3 length equals 16 residues. The germline V gene has CDR1 LGHDT and CDR2 YNNKEL (reference sequence). The V end was cut by 6 bases, the J end by 4 bases, with 21 bases between. CDR3 loop: CASSSANREYLYGYTF. CDR3 bases: TGTGCCAGCAGTTCGGCGAACAGGGAATACCTCTATGGCTACACCTTC.

This clonotype was seen repeatedly, ten times or more. The chain carries TRBV6-1 and TRBJ1-5; 8 nucleotides align to TRBD1. Germline lookup yields CDR1 MNHNS and CDR2 SASEGT. This CDR3 is built from 13 residues. The V segment lost 7 bases and the J segment 4 bases; nucleotides outside the gene matches: 3. CDR3 sequence (DNA): TGTGCCAGCAAGCAGGGGGCGAATCAGCCCCAGCATTTT. Translating gives CASKQGANQPQHF.

This clonotype was picked up many times. V and J are TRBV10-3 and TRBJ1-5; D is ambiguous. Germline V lookup: CDR1 ENHRY, CDR2 SYGVKD. The CDR3 is 14 residues long. Trimming pared 2 bases from V and 2 bases from J, leaving 7 bases between. CDR3 residues: CAISEGEGNQPQHF. CDR3 in DNA: TGTGCCATCAGTGAGGGAGAGGGCAATCAGCCCCAGCATTTT.

This clonotype was seen repeatedly, ten times or more. The rearrangement joins TRBV12-3 or TRBV12-4 to TRBJ1-5, with D uncertain. The CDR3 is made up of 13 amino acids. The V end was cut by 5 bases, the J end by 4 bases, with 9 bases between. The CDR3, as DNA: TGTGCCAGCAGTAAGGACGGTAATCAGCCCCAGCATTTT. As protein: CASSKDGNQPQHF.

This clonotype has ten or more counts. The chain recombines TRBV28 with TRBJ1-5; D is undetermined. The CDR3 length is 13 residues. V was cut by 2 bases and J by 2 bases, with 4 bases left in between. Germline V gene lookup returns CDR1 MDHEN and CDR2 SYDVKM. DNA for the CDR3: TGTGCCAGCAGTTTACCCCGCAATCAGCCCCAGCATTTT. It translates to CASSLPRNQPQHF.

At least ten counts were recorded for this clonotype. A read error may account for a junction end that differs from germline. The chain is built from TRBV3-1 and TRBJ1-5, with D perhaps matching TRBD1 (5 bases). Germline lookup yields CDR1 LGHDT and CDR2 YNNKEL (reference sequence). The CDR3 contains 13 residues. The CDR3 region is CASSQGGNQPQHF. CDR3 bases: TGTGCCAGCAGTCAAGGGGGCAATCAGCCCCAGCATTTT.

The chain couples TRBV30 to TRBJ2-5, with 7 bases aligning to TRBD2. Germline V CDR1 and CDR2: GTSNPN, SVGIG (reference sequence). After removal of 8 bases from V and 2 bases from J, the junction contained 17 bases not matched to a gene. The CDR3 is made up of 16 amino acids. The CDR3, as DNA: TGTGCCCTAAAAACCGGCGGGGGAGTACCACAAGAGACCCAGTACTTC. Its translation: CALKTGGGVPQETQYF.

In its sample, this clonotype was seen many times. The CDR3 nucleotides read TGTGCCAGCAGTACTCCCGGGACGGACTATGGCTACACCTTC. Its protein is CASSTPGTDYGYTF. The V and J genes are TRBV28 and TRBJ1-2; TRBD1 is a possible D gene (5 bases). The germline V gene encodes CDR1 MDHEN and CDR2 SYDVKM. This CDR3 region has 14 residues. V was trimmed by 5 bases and J by 3 bases, leaving 13 bases between them.

V gene TRBV7-2 combines with J gene TRBJ2-1, with TRBD2 identical over 11 bases. The V and J ends lost 2 bases and 8 bases, in that order; junction bases with no gene match: 2. In germline, CDR1 is SGHTA, CDR2 FQGNSA. This CDR3 comprises 14 residues. The CDR3 protein is CASSLTSGSDEQFF. DNA of the CDR3: TGTGCCAGCAGCTTAACTAGCGGGAGCGATGAGCAGTTCTTC.

This clonotype was detected ten times or more. The V and J genes are TRBV12-3 or TRBV12-4 and TRBJ2-7; 8 bases line up with TRBD1. The V segment lost 6 bases and the J segment 4 bases; nucleotides outside the gene matches: 5. This CDR3 spans 13 amino acids. The CDR3 nucleotides are TGTGCCAGCAGCTTTGGGACAGGTTACGAGCAGTACTTC. Its translation: CASSFGTGYEQYF.

This clonotype was seen many times. The chain uses TRBV6-1 and TRBJ2-2; 11 positions match TRBD2. Germline V gene lookup returns CDR1 MNHNS and CDR2 SASEGT. The V segment lost 7 bases and the J segment 3 bases; nucleotides outside the gene matches: 7. The CDR3 has 16 residues. CDR3 sequence: CASTTSGSSYTGELFF. The CDR3 DNA is TGTGCCAGCACAACTAGCGGGAGCTCGTACACCGGGGAGCTGTTTTTT.

This clonotype showed up just a few times. This chain connects TRBV7-9 to TRBJ2-7; TRBD1 aligns across 7 bases. The junction had 17 bases not matched to a gene; V was cut back by 6 bases and J by 3 bases. Germline values: CDR1 SEHNR, CDR2 FQNEAQ (reference sequence). This CDR3 spans 17 amino acids. This chain's CDR3 is CASSRTGTDFTIYEQYF. The CDR3, as DNA: TGTGCCAGCAGTCGAACCGGGACAGACTTTACTATCTACGAGCAGTACTTC.

This clonotype has a count of ten or more. This chain connects TRBV3-1 to TRBJ2-5; D gene uncertain. The CDR3 extends over 14 amino acids. The germline V gene encodes CDR1 LGHDT and CDR2 YNNKEL (reference sequence). V lost 4 bases and J 4 bases, leaving 13 bases between the germline ends. The CDR3 loop reads CASSPGPLGETQYF. The CDR3 DNA reads TGTGCCAGCAGCCCCGGACCCCTCGGAGAGACCCAGTACTTC.

This chain joins TRBV7-6 and TRBJ2-2, with 10 bases lining up with TRBD2. With 2 bases clipped from V and 6 bases from J, the junction kept 15 bases outside the gene matches. This CDR3 has 19 amino acids. Germline CDR1 and CDR2: SGHVS and FNYEAQ. Here the CDR3 reads CASSLLFGLAGVPAGELFF. In DNA, the CDR3 is TGTGCCAGCAGCTTACTTTTTGGGCTAGCGGGAGTTCCTGCCGGGGAGCTGTTTTTT.

Regarding this clonotype: Since a much larger clone is just one base distant, this may be a read error. V and J are TRBV28 and TRBJ2-1; 12 bases fit TRBD2. The CDR3 length is 14 residues. The germline V gene has CDR1 MDHEN and CDR2 SYDVKM. After removal of 7 bases from V and 8 bases from J, the junction contained 6 bases not matched to a gene. CDR3: CASNSASGGDEQFF. DNA for the CDR3: TGTGCCAGCAATTCGGCTAGCGGGGGGGATGAGCAGTTCTTC.

The table lists this clonotype with a count of one. Given a much more abundant clone one base away, this may be a read error. This rearrangement joins TRBV18 to TRBJ1-1; D is undetermined. The CDR3 is 13 amino acids. Germline V gives CDR1 KGHSH, CDR2 LQKENI. CDR3: CASSPPMNAEAFF. In DNA form, the CDR3 reads TGTGCCAGCTCACCTCCGATGAACGCTGAAGCTTTCTTT.

The rearrangement joins TRBV28 to TRBJ2-3, with TRBD2 matching 7 bases. Unmatched junction bases numbered 15, after V lost 6 bases and J lost 3 bases. This CDR3 region has 17 residues. From germline, CDR1 is MDHEN and CDR2 SYDVKM. CDR3 protein: CASRGWRGRDWTDTQYF. CDR3 bases: TGTGCCAGCAGAGGATGGCGCGGGAGAGATTGGACAGATACGCAGTATTTT.

This clonotype was observed many times. The rearrangement joins TRBV7-3 to TRBJ2-5; D is ambiguous. Trimming shortened V by 1 base and J by 5 bases, and 14 bases separated the two germline ends. CDR1 SGHTA and CDR2 FQGTGA come from the germline V gene. CDR3 size: 15 residues. CDR3 nucleotide sequence: TGTGCCAGCAGCTTAATAGGTCTAGTTGGGGAGACCCAGTACTTC. This translates into CASSLIGLVGETQYF.

In this sample, this clonotype turned up many times. V gene TRBV11-2 combines with J gene TRBJ2-2; no clear D. This CDR3 contains 18 residues. Germline assignment: CDR1 SGHAT and CDR2 FQNNGV. Deletions cut 4 bases from V and 2 bases from J, with 20 bases between. The CDR3 DNA reads as TGTGCCAGCAGCTCATACGGAACCGGGTCATTAAACACCGGGGAGCTGTTTTTT. The encoded protein is CASSSYGTGSLNTGELFF.

This clonotype was recorded many times. The chain is built from TRBV28 and TRBJ2-7, with D tentatively TRBD2 (6 bases). V was shortened by 4 bases and J by 2 bases, with 12 bases between the two germline ends. The germline V gene has CDR1 MDHEN and CDR2 SYDVKM. CDR3 length: 14 amino acids. CDR3 sequence reads: CASSWGVSTYEQYF. The CDR3 nucleotides are TGTGCCAGCAGTTGGGGGGTGTCAACCTACGAGCAGTACTTC.